This TCR beta chain is from a study of metastatic and nonmetastatic thyroid tumors. Study summary: Patients with malignant and benign thyroid disease provided blood and tumor or nodule tissue, whose repertoires were compared. Study conclusions and caveats: Significantly greater TCR beta diversity was reportedly found in malignant thyroid tumors than in benign nodules (in blood and tumor).

Before thyroid surgery, none of the patients had received any treatment. Original methodology: Built for papillary thyroid cancer, a distant-metastasis classifier drew on CDR3 differences across clinicopathological groups. Using MiXCR, TCRdb reanalyzed the PCR reads. These V and J calls rely on TCRdb rather than the paper's analysis. Found here are 20,000 or so clones, 36% of them singletons; the top ten hold around a fifth. At least ten counts were recorded for this clone. Antigen specificity is unknown. The CDR3 is made up of 12 amino acids. Germline CDR1 is LGHDT and CDR2 is YNNKEL (reference sequence). Trimming removed 6 bases from V and 8 bases from J, with 13 bases in between.

This rearrangement joins TRBV3-1 to TRBJ1-2; the D gene is possibly TRBD1 (6 bases). The clonotype was recovered from a male donor with papillary thyroid cancer or a benign thyroid nodule (not recorded which). Some clones in this sample may be carry-over from other donors' samples. Sequencing was performed on blood. CDR3 amino acids: CASRRDIGGYTF. For the CDR3, the DNA is TGTGCCAGCAGGAGGGACATTGGAGGCTACACCTTC.